This paragraph covers one TCR beta chain sequence. This CDR3 is built from 15 residues. V lost 0 bases and J 7 bases, leaving 11 bases between the germline ends. Looked up from germline, CDR1 is SGHTS and CDR2 is YDEGEE. This sample is part of a study of blood T cell repertoires in COVID-19. Study-wide context: PBMCs, B-cell-depleted T cells, or T cells were the source of the cDNA or gDNA that made up the material.

Using immunoSEQ multiplex PCR, the repertoire was profiled, and TCRdb retains in-frame clones only, with some absent. The data show about 430,000 clones, 80% to 90% seen once. What was sequenced was PBMCs or T cells enriched from blood (not recorded which). This chain uses TRBV5-8 with TRBJ1-6; a possible D gene is TRBD1 (5 bases). The receptor was isolated from a young man who had recovered from COVID-19. CDR3 amino acids: CASSLERGANSPLHF. The CDR3 DNA is TGTGCCAGCAGCTTGGAGCGGGGCGCAAATTCACCCCTCCACTTT.